The rows below give T cell receptor beta chains drawn from one sample of a study of cytomegalovirus exposure and HLA in healthy donors. Here immunoSEQ multiplex PCR was the method, and the copy in TCRdb shows in-frame clones only, minus some. Of about 170,000 clones listed, around 62% were seen once; the top ten hold about 3.2%. The sample consisted of PBMCs. The receptor set was obtained from a man in his forties or fifties in good health and CMV-seronegative. CDR3s include the opening cysteine and the closing phenylalanine or tryptophan. The D gene is left open where the match is weak. Not every row has a clone size; where given, it reads once, few, many or a size class.

v_call: TRBV5-4
j_call: TRBJ2-3
d_call: TRBD2
clone_size: once
cdr3_aa: CASSLERSGRADTQYF

v_call: TRBV13
j_call: TRBJ1-2
d_call: -
clone_size: -
cdr3_aa: CASSLGAKPRDGYTF

v_call: TRBV19
j_call: TRBJ2-5
d_call: -
clone_size: few
cdr3_aa: CASRGGVEAQYF

v_call: TRBV15
j_call: TRBJ2-5
d_call: TRBD1
clone_size: few
cdr3_aa: CATSRDLGQGQTQYF

v_call: TRBV30
j_call: TRBJ2-5
d_call: TRBD1
clone_size: -
cdr3_aa: CAWSPGTGRETQYF

v_call: TRBV19
j_call: TRBJ2-7
d_call: -
clone_size: few
cdr3_aa: CASNSGAGPYEQYF

v_call: TRBV12-5
j_call: TRBJ2-2
d_call: TRBD2
clone_size: -
cdr3_aa: CASGLVRLAGGRDTGELFF

v_call: TRBV7-9
j_call: TRBJ2-5
d_call: TRBD1
clone_size: few
cdr3_aa: CASRSGTGNQETQYF

v_call: TRBV28
j_call: TRBJ2-2
d_call: TRBD2
clone_size: -
cdr3_aa: CASSPWTSRGGELFF

v_call: TRBV9
j_call: TRBJ2-1
d_call: TRBD2
clone_size: few
cdr3_aa: CASSVGASGNNEQFF

v_call: TRBV28
j_call: TRBJ1-1
d_call: -
clone_size: -
cdr3_aa: CASSPHPGGRRNTEAFF

v_call: TRBV5-8
j_call: TRBJ1-2
d_call: -
clone_size: -
cdr3_aa: CASSLVGPLNYGYTF

v_call: TRBV18
j_call: TRBJ2-1
d_call: TRBD2
clone_size: -
cdr3_aa: CASSPLGLAGDEQFF

v_call: TRBV15
j_call: TRBJ2-3
d_call: TRBD2
clone_size: few
cdr3_aa: CATSRALSGSTDTQYF

v_call: TRBV7-9
j_call: TRBJ2-1
d_call: -
clone_size: -
cdr3_aa: CASSLAAGNEQFF

v_call: TRBV7-2
j_call: TRBJ2-7
d_call: TRBD2
clone_size: -
cdr3_aa: CASSSTSGIPHPPYEQYF

v_call: TRBV6-6
j_call: TRBJ2-1
d_call: -
clone_size: -
cdr3_aa: CASSYSEGGVRNEQFF

v_call: TRBV19
j_call: TRBJ1-3
d_call: -
clone_size: -
cdr3_aa: CASAGTGQSSGNTIYF